A selection of T cell receptor beta chains follows, all from one sample in a study of blood T cell repertoires in COVID-19. The data were produced by immunoSEQ multiplex PCR, yet TCRdb's version contains in-frame clones alone and is incomplete. This table holds some 230,000 clones, 75% to 85% found once. Material: peripheral blood. These receptors were taken from a woman older than 75 with COVID-19, enrolled during active disease. Both conserved end residues are part of each CDR3. Fields, in order: D gene, clone size, V gene, J gene, CDR3 protein, CDR3 DNA. A D gene is named only where the DNA matches it firmly. A clone size is listed for some rows: how often the clone was seen (once, few, many), or a class if it is expanded.

d_gene: TRBD1
abundance: -
v_gene: TRBV3-1/TRBV3-2
j_gene: TRBJ2-7
CDR3aa: CASSPRTGRGEQYF
CDR3nt: TGTGCCAGCAGCCCTAGGACAGGGCGAGGTGAGCAGTACTTC

d_gene: -
abundance: -
v_gene: TRBV6-6
j_gene: TRBJ1-1
CDR3aa: CASRPGQLNTEAFF
CDR3nt: TGTGCCAGCAGACCTGGACAGTTGAACACTGAAGCTTTCTTT

d_gene: -
abundance: -
v_gene: TRBV5-8
j_gene: TRBJ2-3
CDR3aa: CASSRGSRSTDTQYF
CDR3nt: TGTGCCAGCAGTAGGGGGTCCCGAAGCACAGATACGCAGTATTTT

d_gene: -
abundance: -
v_gene: TRBV2
j_gene: TRBJ1-1
CDR3aa: CASSADRGGGSMNTEAFF
CDR3nt: TGTGCCAGCAGTGCCGATCGGGGGGGTGGTTCTATGAACACTGAAGCTTTCTTT

d_gene: TRBD1
abundance: few
v_gene: TRBV24-1
j_gene: TRBJ1-1
CDR3aa: CATGTGTNTEAFF
CDR3nt: TGTGCCACCGGGACAGGGACAAACACTGAAGCTTTCTTT

d_gene: -
abundance: -
v_gene: TRBV11-2
j_gene: TRBJ2-3
CDR3aa: CASSYPVRGFSTDTQYF
CDR3nt: TGTGCCAGCAGCTATCCGGTACGAGGATTTAGCACAGATACGCAGTATTTT

d_gene: -
abundance: -
v_gene: TRBV20-1
j_gene: TRBJ1-2
CDR3aa: CSGAYGYTF
CDR3nt: TGCAGTGGCGCCTATGGCTACACCTTC

d_gene: -
abundance: -
v_gene: TRBV5-6
j_gene: TRBJ1-2
CDR3aa: CASSLSTASNYGYTF
CDR3nt: TGTGCCAGCAGCTTGAGTACAGCCTCTAACTATGGCTACACCTTC

d_gene: TRBD1
abundance: -
v_gene: TRBV12-5
j_gene: TRBJ2-7
CDR3aa: CASGSPLGQGYEQYF
CDR3nt: TGTGCTAGTGGTTCGCCTTTGGGACAGGGGTACGAGCAGTACTTC

d_gene: TRBD2
abundance: -
v_gene: TRBV9
j_gene: TRBJ2-7
CDR3aa: CASSVATAGVYEQYF
CDR3nt: TGTGCCAGCAGCGTAGCGACGGCGGGGGTCTACGAGCAGTACTTC

d_gene: -
abundance: -
v_gene: TRBV4-3
j_gene: TRBJ1-3
CDR3aa: CASSQDGTGNTIYF
CDR3nt: TGCGCCAGCAGCCAAGATGGGACAGGAAACACCATATATTTT

d_gene: TRBD1
abundance: -
v_gene: TRBV9
j_gene: TRBJ1-5
CDR3aa: CASSATGGSNQPQHF
CDR3nt: TGTGCCAGCAGCGCGACAGGGGGTAGCAATCAGCCCCAGCATTTT

d_gene: TRBD1
abundance: -
v_gene: TRBV29-1
j_gene: TRBJ2-3
CDR3aa: CSVELWTGADTQYF
CDR3nt: TGCAGCGTCGAACTTTGGACAGGGGCAGATACGCAGTATTTT

d_gene: -
abundance: -
v_gene: TRBV7-2
j_gene: TRBJ2-7
CDR3aa: CASSSRLGYEQYF
CDR3nt: TGTGCCAGCAGCTCCAGACTAGGATACGAGCAGTACTTC

d_gene: -
abundance: -
v_gene: TRBV7-9
j_gene: TRBJ2-3
CDR3aa: CASSFRQYTDTQYF
CDR3nt: TGTGCCAGCAGCTTCCGACAGTACACAGATACGCAGTATTTT

d_gene: TRBD1
abundance: -
v_gene: TRBV28
j_gene: TRBJ1-4
CDR3aa: CASSTRGRDNEKLFF
CDR3nt: TGTGCCAGCAGTACCAGGGGGCGTGATAATGAAAAACTGTTTTTT

d_gene: TRBD2
abundance: -
v_gene: TRBV11-2
j_gene: TRBJ2-3
CDR3aa: CASRPGGRADTQYF
CDR3nt: TGTGCCAGCAGACCCGGAGGGAGGGCAGATACGCAGTATTTT

d_gene: -
abundance: -
v_gene: TRBV11-2
j_gene: TRBJ1-3
CDR3aa: CASSSSSASGYGNTIYF
CDR3nt: TGTGCCAGCAGCTCCTCTAGTGCGTCGGGGTATGGAAACACCATATATTTT